These T cell receptor beta chains were read from a single sample in a study of control samples from healthy donors and cancer patients. Profiled with immunoSEQ multiplex PCR; TCRdb holds only in-frame clones, not every one. The sample yields 75,000 to 95,000 clones, 93% seen once. The sequenced sample consisted of blood. These receptor sequences come from a woman aged 25 to 45 in good health. Both conserved end residues are part of each CDR3. D genes are given only for firm matches.

V,J,D,CDR3,DNA
TRBV27,TRBJ1-2,TRBD1,CASRAGGYGYTF,TGTGCCAGCAGGGCAGGGGGCTATGGCTACACCTTC
TRBV7-8,TRBJ2-7,TRBD2,CASSLGRLAGYEQYF,TGTGCCAGCAGCTTAGGTCGGCTAGCGGGTTACGAGCAGTACTTC
TRBV10-3,TRBJ1-2,TRBD1,CAISESGKGAYGYTF,TGTGCCATCAGTGAGTCGGGTAAGGGGGCCTATGGCTACACCTTC
TRBV11-2,TRBJ2-5,.,CASSSLTSIKETQYF,TGTGCCAGCAGCTCGCTGACTAGTATTAAAGAGACCCAGTACTTC
TRBV24-1,TRBJ1-2,.,CATSDLSPRPGYTF,TGTGCCACCAGTGATTTGTCACCGAGGCCTGGCTACACCTTC
TRBV29-1,TRBJ1-2,.,CSVADRAAYGYTF,TGCAGCGTTGCAGATCGGGCTGCATATGGCTACACCTTC
TRBV11-3,TRBJ2-1,TRBD1,CASSSTRTGGSYNEQFF,TGTGCCAGCAGCTCGACCCGAACAGGGGGGTCCTACAATGAGCAGTTCTTC
TRBV7-2,TRBJ2-3,TRBD2,CASSSGLARTDTQYF,TGTGCCAGCAGCTCTGGACTAGCCCGCACAGATACGCAGTATTTT
TRBV5-4,TRBJ1-2,.,CASSLAGTFYGYTF,TGTGCCAGCAGCTTAGCGGGGACTTTCTATGGCTACACCTTC
TRBV5-1,TRBJ1-2,TRBD1,CASSSGQYGYTF,TGCGCCAGCAGCTCGGGACAGTATGGCTACACCTTC
TRBV7-9,TRBJ2-5,.,CASSFGLQETQYF,TGTGCCAGCAGCTTCGGACTGCAAGAGACCCAGTACTTC
TRBV29-1,TRBJ1-2,.,CSVEEWAINYGYTF,TGCAGCGTTGAAGAATGGGCGATTAACTATGGCTACACCTTC
TRBV18,TRBJ2-3,.,CASSGTTQYF,TGTGCCAGCTCAGGGACGACGCAGTATTTT
TRBV5-1,TRBJ1-5,.,CASSLEGDSNQPQHF,TGCGCCAGCAGCTTGGAGGGCGATAGCAATCAGCCCCAGCATTTT
TRBV6-5,TRBJ1-5,TRBD1,CASSLRDSFNQPQHF,TGTGCCAGCAGTTTACGGGACAGCTTCAATCAGCCCCAGCATTTT
TRBV18,TRBJ1-2,.,CASSPNTHRAYNYGYTF,TGTGCCAGCTCACCAAACACACACAGGGCATACAACTATGGCTACACCTTC